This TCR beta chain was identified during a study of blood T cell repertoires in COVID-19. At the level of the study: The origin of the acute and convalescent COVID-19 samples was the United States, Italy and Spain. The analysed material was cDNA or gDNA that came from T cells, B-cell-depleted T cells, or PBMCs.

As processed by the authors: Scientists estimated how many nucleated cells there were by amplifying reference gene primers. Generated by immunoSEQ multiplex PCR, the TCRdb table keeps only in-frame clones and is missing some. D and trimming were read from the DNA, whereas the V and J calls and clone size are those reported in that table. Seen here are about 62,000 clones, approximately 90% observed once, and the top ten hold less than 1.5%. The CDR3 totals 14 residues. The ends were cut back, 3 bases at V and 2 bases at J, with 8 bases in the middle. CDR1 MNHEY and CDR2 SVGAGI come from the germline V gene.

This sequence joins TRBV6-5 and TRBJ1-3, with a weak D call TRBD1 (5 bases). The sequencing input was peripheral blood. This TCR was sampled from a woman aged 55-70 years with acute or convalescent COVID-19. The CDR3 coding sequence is TGTGCCAGCAGTTATACAGGAACTGGAAACACCATATATTTT. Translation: CASSYTGTGNTIYF.